A single sample gave rise to the 13 T cell receptor beta chains below, sequenced in a study of shared clonotypes between healthy human individuals. Repertoires were generated with immunoSEQ multiplex PCR, while TCRdb's copy carries only in-frame clones and drops some. The profile covers around 2,000,000 clones, with about 95% appearing a single time and 1% to 1.3% taken by the ten largest. Naive CD8 cells lacked CD45RO, underwent positive selection for CCR7 and left out terminally differentiated effector memory CD45RA+ cells. The sample taken for sequencing was naive CD8+ T cells sorted from blood. Source of these receptors: a man between 18 and 29 years old in good health.

The V call is TRBV4-1, the J call TRBJ1-6, with D possibly matching TRBD1 (6 bases). With 0 bases removed from V and 8 bases from J, the gap between germline ends came to 17 bases. The CDR3 contains 17 residues. The germline CDR1 and CDR2 sequences are MGHRA and YSYEKL. The CDR3 bases are TGCGCCAGCAGCCAAGAGGCGGCGGCAGGGGCCCATTCACCCCTCCACTTT. Amino acids: CASSQEAAAGAHSPLHF.

The J gene is TRBJ2-1, the V gene TRBV11-2; 7 nucleotides align to TRBD2. The germline gives CDR1 SGHAT, CDR2 FQNNGV. J was trimmed by 1 base and V by 4 bases; bases with no gene match: 4. The CDR3 runs 15 residues. Here the CDR3 reads CASSWGGMSYNEQFF. The CDR3 DNA reads as TGTGCCAGCAGCTGGGGGGGGATGTCCTACAATGAGCAGTTCTTC.

The chain links TRBV27 to TRBJ2-1; D not resolved. CDR1 and CDR2 (germline): MNHEY, SMNVEV (reference sequence). The CDR3 is 13 residues long. Trimming took off 6 bases at V and 2 bases at J, with 8 bases between the two ends. CDR3 amino acids: CASRGTAYNEQFF. The CDR3 DNA is TGTGCCAGCAGAGGAACCGCCTACAATGAGCAGTTCTTC.

The chain employs TRBV4-1 and TRBJ2-1; 13 nucleotides line up with TRBD2. V shed 4 bases and J 6 bases; nucleotides not matched to a gene: 3. The CDR3 sequence is 15 residues long. Germline CDR1 and CDR2: MGHRA and YSYEKL. CDR3 nucleotides: TGCGCCAGCAGCCCGGGACTAGCGGGAATCAATGAGCAGTTCTTC. This translates into CASSPGLAGINEQFF.

The chain employs TRBV4-1 and TRBJ2-1; D gene unclear. The CDR3 totals 13 residues. Trimming took off 0 bases at V and 9 bases at J, with 9 bases between the two ends. Germline-derived CDR1 and CDR2 are MGHRA and YSYEKL. The CDR3 sequence: CASSQDPESEQFF. In nucleotides, the CDR3 is TGCGCCAGCAGCCAAGACCCGGAAAGTGAGCAGTTCTTC.

For this clone: This specimen includes other DNA sequences encoding the same CDR3. This chain joins TRBV15 and TRBJ2-7; the D gene is possibly TRBD2 (5 bases). This CDR3 has 13 amino acids. Per germline, CDR1 LNHNV and CDR2 YYDKDF (reference sequence). V gave up 9 bases and J gave up 3 bases, with 15 bases separating them. The CDR3 sequence: CATSGPKSYEQYF. CDR3 DNA: TGTGCCACGAGCGGACCAAAGAGCTACGAGCAGTACTTC.

The V and J genes are TRBV27 and TRBJ2-5; 12 bases match TRBD2. Germline V gene lookup returns CDR1 MNHEY and CDR2 SMNVEV (reference sequence). The CDR3 has 16 residues. The V segment lost 7 bases and the J segment 2 bases; nucleotides outside the gene matches: 8. CDR3 sequence: CASMTSGGEWQETQYF. The CDR3 DNA reads as TGTGCCAGCATGACTAGCGGGGGCGAGTGGCAAGAGACCCAGTACTTC.

The chain joins TRBV4-1 to TRBJ2-7; 7 nucleotides agree with TRBD1. Germline CDR1 reads MGHRA; CDR2 reads YSYEKL. CDR3 length: 15 residues. V dropped 2 bases and J dropped 5; count of bases not matched to a gene: 9. In DNA form, the CDR3 reads TGCGCCAGCAGCCAAATTCCAGGGGGTTTGCACGAGCAGTACTTC. It specifies CASSQIPGGLHEQYF.

The rearrangement links TRBV2 to TRBJ1-2; TRBD1 matches 8 bases. The ends lost 7 bases at V and 0 bases at J; junction bases unmatched: 7. Germline CDR1 and CDR2: SNHLY and FYNNEI. This CDR3 region has 15 residues. CDR3 DNA: TGTGCCAGCATGAGACAGGGGCACCCTAACTATGGCTACACCTTC. It specifies CASMRQGHPNYGYTF.

V usage is TRBV7-9 and J usage is TRBJ2-7, with D perhaps matching TRBD2 (5 bases). Germline CDR1 reads SEHNR; CDR2 reads FQNEAQ (reference sequence). The CDR3 consists of 14 residues. With 2 bases removed from V and 5 bases from J, the gap between germline ends came to 13 bases. The CDR3 region is CASSLIGLPDEQYF. CDR3 DNA: TGTGCCAGCAGCTTAATCGGACTTCCGGACGAGCAGTACTTC.

This rearrangement joins TRBV11-1 to TRBJ1-2; 7 bases fit TRBD1. V was pared by 5 bases and J by 4 bases, with 10 bases of the junction left unmatched. The CDR3 is 15 amino acids. Germline V gene data show CDR1 as SGHAT and CDR2 as FQDESV (reference sequence). The CDR3 bases are TGTGCCAGCAGCATAACAGGGGACGCGGGCTATGGCTACACCTTC. Translated: CASSITGDAGYGYTF.

The gene calls are TRBV14 and TRBJ2-7; D is uncertain. Per germline, CDR1 SGHDN and CDR2 FVKESK. V lost 1 base to trimming and J lost 6 bases, with 10 bases between them. The CDR3 is 13 amino acids. The CDR3 reads CASSQGDRLEQYF. The CDR3 nucleotides read TGTGCCAGCAGCCAAGGAGATAGACTCGAGCAGTACTTC.

The chain employs TRBV29-1 and TRBJ2-1; maybe TRBD2 (6 bases). The CDR3 totals 13 residues. Germline CDR1 reads SQVTM; CDR2 reads ANQGSEA. V was trimmed by 0 bases and J by 7 bases, leaving 10 bases between them. In DNA form, the CDR3 reads TGCAGCGTTGAAGATCTGGCGGGGAATGAGCAGTTCTTC. Translated: CSVEDLAGNEQFF.